This T cell receptor (beta chain) was identified in a study of graft-versus-host responses after intestinal transplantation. Assay: immunoSEQ multiplex PCR; the TCRdb copy retains only in-frame clones and omits some. The sample consists of 45,000 to 55,000 clones, less than 95% of them appearing once. V lost 5 bases and J lost 1, with 14 bases in between. The CDR3 runs to 15 residues. Looked up from germline, CDR1 is MNHEY and CDR2 is SVGAGI. The chain uses TRBV6-5 and TRBJ1-1; no definite D call. The origin of this receptor is a human patient who received an intestinal transplant, so some T cells may come from the graft donor. This specimen was PBMCs, taken roughly 95 weeks after intestinal transplant. The CDR3 DNA follows: TGTGCCAGCAGTGGCGGACGGAGAGGGAACACTGAAGCTTTCTTT. It codes for CASSGGRRGNTEAFF.